This T cell receptor (beta chain) was sequenced during a study of identifying expanded T cells in peripheral blood (dated by TCRdb to the late 2010s). With regard to the full study: Technical replicates were generated by sequencing separate aliquots of the same genomic DNA pool, with four replicates compared pairwise. Results the study describes overall, beyond this receptor: Across all healthy donors, variance in clone template counts between approximately two-week samples was found to increase significantly with total template count. It was expected by the authors that biological variance in healthy repertoires might increase further over much longer intervals, such as months to years. Across all healthy-donor time intervals, the beta-binomial model significantly lowered both the number of clones called differentially abundant and the false-positive rate. The binomial model flagged roughly 1.2 differentially abundant clones between technical replicates but 15 to 17 over approximately 2 weeks and roughly 20 over around four weeks.

During the collection period, no infections or other immune events were recorded for the healthy donors. Time-dependent variance in a beta-binomial model of T-cell clone differential abundance was calibrated using healthy-donor blood repertoires as a training cohort. The training cohort included around 10 healthy donors, of whom 3 were female and 7 were male. Donor ages ranged from about 29 to 70 years, with an average of 43 years. Obtained from a commercial supplier, whole blood was collected from each healthy donor at three time points set about 2 weeks apart. For immunosequencing, genomic DNA was extracted from whole blood that had not been sorted. As concerns this clone: Its binding antigen is unknown. The record has no base qualities; no much larger clone is one base away.

TCRbeta CDR3 regions were profiled with the immunoSEQ Assay using bias-controlled multiplex PCR amplification of genomic DNA. Concerning the study's data processing: The absolute abundance of each unique TCRbeta CDR3 region was quantified after sequences were collapsed and filtered. Differential abundance was tested with two models: a binomial (Fisher-equivalent) model and a beta-binomial model that adds time-dependent variance fitted from healthy donors. Clones with fewer than 5 combined templates were excluded, and clones with Benjamini-Hochberg FDR below 0.01 were called differentially abundant. The form v = (b*log(k)+a)^2 was used to model beta-binomial variance as a function of total template count across the two samples. The table comes from immuneACCESS by way of TCRdb, which keeps in-frame sequences with V and J called. Part of the clones is missing from these tables; in studies checked, under half for an unresolved V gene and the rest for unknown reasons. V, J and clone size derive from that table, while D and trimming were established from the DNA sequence. Here the sample has around 78,000 clones; 84% occur a single time. The ten largest clones add up to 18% of the sample.

V is reduced by 2 bases and J by 0 bases, leaving a spacing of 8 bases between them. Including the terminal cysteine and phenylalanine, the CDR3 comprises 15 residues. Only CDR3 DNA is held: 45 bases, read in frame from base 1. For CDR1 and CDR2, the germline V gene (reference sequence) lists LNHDA and SQIVND. The chain employs TRBV19 and TRBJ2-1, with the D gene not confidently named. This clonotype was sampled from a person between 18 and 75 years old in good health. The sequenced sample was blood. The nucleotide sequence reads as follows: TGTGCCAGTAGTATAAGGGTGGGCTCCTACAATGAGCAGTTCTTC. Translated, it gives CASSIRVGSYNEQFF.